This T cell receptor beta chain was obtained from a study of cytomegalovirus exposure and HLA in healthy donors. The CDR3 is 14 residues long. After removal of 5 bases from V and 6 bases from J, the junction contained 3 bases not matched to a gene. Germline assignment: CDR1 SGHAT and CDR2 FQDESV (reference sequence). Primers for the PCR totalled 60 Vbeta and 13 Jbeta. The table came from immunoSEQ multiplex PCR; TCRdb's copy has only in-frame clones and leaves some out. Of 130,000 to 150,000 clones in the sample, over 70% were seen once. Healthy bone marrow donors made up the donors. Overall study results and limits: The classifier, whose performance was assessed in both the original and validation cohorts, reportedly diagnosed cytomegalovirus status with high specificity and sensitivity. Earlier results showed most TCR beta V segments being productive about 90% or about 30% of the time. Later analysis associated a missense DCLRE1C variant with TCR beta V- and J-gene trimming.

On this clone: As yet, its antigen is unknown.

Sequencing was carried out using PBMCs. The chain recombines TRBV11-1 with TRBJ2-3, with 12 bases identical to TRBD2. The origin of this receptor is a woman aged 35 to 49 in good health and CMV-seropositive. CDR3 sequence reads: CASSPGLAGDTQYF. As DNA, the CDR3 is TGTGCCAGCAGCCCTGGACTAGCGGGGGATACGCAGTATTTT.